This TCR beta chain was observed in a study of patients and donors after allogeneic stem cell transplantation. This clonotype has just a few counts. The CDR3 length is 15 residues. Germline-derived CDR1 and CDR2 are SGHAT and FQDESV (reference sequence). Trimming took 5 bases from V and 0 from J; bases not matched to a gene: 6. TCRdb processed the RT-PCR reads anew with MiXCR; each CDR3 protein has one entry. The sample holds 150,000 to 250,000 distinct CDR3 sequences; roughly two fifths are singletons and the top ten take about 30%. The TCR comes from a human donor who was either an allogeneic HSCT recipient or a stem cell or donor lymphocyte infusion donor (not recorded which). It is not recorded whose cells these are; they may come from a transplant donor. The chain carries TRBV11-1 and TRBJ1-1, with TRBD1 matching over 7 bases. Material: blood, either unsorted or a sorted T cell fraction (not recorded which). The CDR3: CASSQFDRVNTEAFF. The CDR3 DNA reads as TGTGCCAGCAGCCAATTCGACAGGGTGAACACTGAAGCTTTCTTT.